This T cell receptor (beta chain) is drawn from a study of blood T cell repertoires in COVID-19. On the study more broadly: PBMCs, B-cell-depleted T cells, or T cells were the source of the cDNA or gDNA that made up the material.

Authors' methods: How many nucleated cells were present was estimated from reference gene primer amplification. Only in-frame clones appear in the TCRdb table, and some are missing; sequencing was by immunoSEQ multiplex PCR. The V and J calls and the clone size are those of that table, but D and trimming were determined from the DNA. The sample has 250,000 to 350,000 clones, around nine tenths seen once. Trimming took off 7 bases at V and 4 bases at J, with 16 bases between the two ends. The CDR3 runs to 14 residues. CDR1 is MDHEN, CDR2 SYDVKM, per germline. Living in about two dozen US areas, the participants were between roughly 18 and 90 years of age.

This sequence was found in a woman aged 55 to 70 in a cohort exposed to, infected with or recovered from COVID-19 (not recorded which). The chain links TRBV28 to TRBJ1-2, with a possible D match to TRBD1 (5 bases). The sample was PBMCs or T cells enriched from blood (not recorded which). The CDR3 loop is CASTPGGTIYGYTF. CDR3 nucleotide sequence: TGTGCCAGCACCCCCGGGGGGACTATCTATGGCTACACCTTC.